This TCR beta chain stems from a study of regulatory T cells in long-lasting Graves disease. Whole-study results and caveats: Results may be inaccurate due to the small sample size.

Construction of the TCR beta libraries employed iRepertoire HTBI primers in conjunction with Arm-PCR of CDR3 regions. TCRdb re-derived calls from the multiplex PCR reads in MiXCR, one entry per CDR3 protein. The sample consists of 450,000 to 650,000 distinct CDR3 sequences, about 16% of them appearing once. The CDR3 has 12 amino acids. CDR1 is SQVTM and CDR2 is ANQGSEA in the germline V gene. V shed 6 bases and J shed 5 bases, with 13 bases lying between them. This clonotype appeared many times. Its antigen is as yet unknown. Described time point: newly diagnosed GD, antithyroid drugs for less than 3 months. The authors made the TCR library using RNA they extracted from PBMCs. The sample was also reused in another study, on T cells in Graves' hyperthyroidism and ophthalmopathy. In that study: The patients, who ranged from 18 to 65 in age, presented with newly diagnosed hyperthyroidism lasting under 2 months. Among thyroid clonotypes expanded above 0.001, most also appeared in blood. Stable hyperthyroidism was separated from ophthalmopathy by a model based on 13 V-J features.

This receptor was taken from a woman aged 35-60 years with Graves disease. Sequencing used peripheral blood mononuclear cells (PBMCs), obtained at new diagnosis, from a patient treated with antithyroid drugs. The J gene is TRBJ2-5, the V gene TRBV29-1; D is unclear. In nucleotides, the CDR3 is TGCAGCGTAGGAAGGTTGGACGAGACCCAGTACTTC. Translated, it gives CSVGRLDETQYF.